These T cell receptor beta chains were read from a single sample in a study of T cells in Graves' hyperthyroidism and ophthalmopathy. TCRdb reprocessed the multiplex PCR reads with MiXCR, giving one entry per CDR3 protein. The sample lists approximately 510,000 distinct CDR3 sequences; over 35% were seen once. The source material was peripheral blood or thyroid tissue (not recorded which). Receptors originate from an adult woman with Graves' disease, either hyperthyroidism or ophthalmopathy (not recorded which). The CDR3 runs from the conserved cysteine through the conserved F or W. Each record gives: clone size, D gene, J gene, V gene, CDR3 DNA, CDR3 protein. The D gene is left open where the match is weak. The size entry is marked missing in some rows and otherwise reads once, few, many or a size class.

clone size: many
D gene: TRBD2
J gene: TRBJ2-5
V gene: TRBV10-3
CDR3 DNA: TGTGCCATCAGTGAAAGCCTAGCGGGGGAAGAGACCCAGTACTTC
CDR3 protein: CAISESLAGEETQYF

clone size: NA
D gene: NA
J gene: TRBJ2-7
V gene: TRBV15
CDR3 DNA: TGTGCCACCAGCAGTGGGGCGATAGCGACCGAGCAGTACTTC
CDR3 protein: CATSSGAIATEQYF

clone size: many
D gene: NA
J gene: TRBJ1-1
V gene: TRBV5-4
CDR3 DNA: TGTGCCAGCAGCTTGGAACAGAGGAACACTGAAGCTTTCTTT
CDR3 protein: CASSLEQRNTEAFF

clone size: many
D gene: NA
J gene: TRBJ1-2
V gene: TRBV20-1
CDR3 DNA: TGCAGTGCTAGAGATCGGAAGGGAGACTATGGCTACACCTTC
CDR3 protein: CSARDRKGDYGYTF

clone size: many
D gene: TRBD1
J gene: TRBJ1-5
V gene: TRBV12-3/TRBV12-4
CDR3 DNA: TGTGCCAGCAGGGGACAGTTAGATCAGCCCCAGCATTTT
CDR3 protein: CASRGQLDQPQHF

clone size: many
D gene: TRBD2
J gene: TRBJ2-3
V gene: TRBV20-1
CDR3 DNA: TGCAGTGCTAGAGATGGGCTAGCGGGAGGGAGAACAGATACGCAGTATTTT
CDR3 protein: CSARDGLAGGRTDTQYF

clone size: NA
D gene: TRBD1
J gene: TRBJ1-2
V gene: TRBV7-8
CDR3 DNA: TGTGCCAGCAGCTCCCACCCCGAACAGGGGAGGGCAGATGGCTACACCTTC
CDR3 protein: CASSSHPEQGRADGYTF

clone size: NA
D gene: NA
J gene: TRBJ2-5
V gene: TRBV7-2
CDR3 DNA: TGTGCCAGCAGCACTGTAGAGACCCAGTACTTC
CDR3 protein: CASSTVETQYF

clone size: once
D gene: NA
J gene: TRBJ1-2
V gene: TRBV5-6
CDR3 DNA: TGTGCCAGCAGCTTGGCCCTCGGGCAGGGCGATAGCTATGGCTACACCTTC
CDR3 protein: CASSLALGQGDSYGYTF

clone size: NA
D gene: NA
J gene: TRBJ2-7
V gene: TRBV7-2
CDR3 DNA: TGTGCCAGCATCGAAGCGGGCGCAAGCTCCTACGAGCAGTACTTC
CDR3 protein: CASIEAGASSYEQYF

clone size: once
D gene: NA
J gene: TRBJ1-5
V gene: TRBV2
CDR3 DNA: TGTGCCAGCAACCGGGACGGACGGGATCAGCCCCAGCATTTT
CDR3 protein: CASNRDGRDQPQHF

clone size: NA
D gene: TRBD2
J gene: TRBJ2-7
V gene: TRBV5-1
CDR3 DNA: TGCGCCAGCATTGGTAATAGCGGGGCCATTCACGAGCAGTACTTC
CDR3 protein: CASIGNSGAIHEQYF

clone size: NA
D gene: NA
J gene: TRBJ2-3
V gene: TRBV20-1
CDR3 DNA: TGCAGTGCTAGAATCCGAGATACGCAGTATTTT
CDR3 protein: CSARIRDTQYF

clone size: NA
D gene: TRBD1
J gene: TRBJ1-1
V gene: TRBV11-2
CDR3 DNA: TGTGCCAGCAGATATACAGGGGTGACGAACACTGAAGCTTTCTTT
CDR3 protein: CASRYTGVTNTEAFF

clone size: NA
D gene: NA
J gene: TRBJ1-2
V gene: TRBV29-1
CDR3 DNA: TGCAGCGTAGGTGAGACTGAAACTAACTATGGCTACACCTTC
CDR3 protein: CSVGETETNYGYTF

clone size: few
D gene: TRBD2
J gene: TRBJ2-2
V gene: TRBV2
CDR3 DNA: TGTGCCAACAGAGGACTAGTCGCCACCGGGGAGCTGTTTTTT
CDR3 protein: CANRGLVATGELFF